The rows below give T cell receptor beta chains drawn from one sample of a study of chemoradiotherapy in HPV16-positive cancers. TCRdb keeps only in-frame clones here, not all; method: immunoSEQ multiplex PCR. The sample has about 53,000 clones; about 92% are singletons. The specimen was blood, collected from a patient who underwent chemoradiotherapy. The receptors stem from a human donor with HPV-associated anogenital cancer. Each CDR3 is given with its conserved first and last residue. Each record gives: V gene, J gene, D gene, clone size, CDR3 protein, CDR3 DNA. A D gene is named only where the DNA matches it firmly. Some rows have no size entry. The others give once, few or many, or a class for an expanded clone.

V: TRBV4-3
J: TRBJ2-1
D: -
size: -
CDR3: CASSQDPQGIVNEQFF
DNA: TGCGCCAGCAGCCAAGATCCACAGGGTATCGTGAATGAGCAGTTCTTC

V: TRBV5-4
J: TRBJ1-2
D: -
size: few
CDR3: CASSLDTGGYTF
DNA: TGTGCCAGCAGCCTGGACACGGGAGGCTACACCTTC

V: TRBV7-3
J: TRBJ1-2
D: -
size: -
CDR3: CASSFQGQNGYTF
DNA: TGTGCCAGCAGCTTTCAAGGTCAGAATGGCTACACCTTC

V: TRBV7-2
J: TRBJ1-4
D: TRBD1
size: -
CDR3: CASSGRGQINEKLFF
DNA: TGTGCCAGCTCGGGGAGGGGGCAAATTAATGAAAAACTGTTTTTT

V: TRBV18
J: TRBJ2-3
D: -
size: -
CDR3: CASSPPDDRADTQYF
DNA: TGTGCCAGCTCACCACCGGACGATCGGGCAGATACGCAGTATTTT

V: TRBV29-1
J: TRBJ2-2
D: -
size: -
CDR3: CSCSDGQETGELFF
DNA: TGCAGCTGTTCTGATGGCCAGGAGACCGGGGAGCTGTTTTTT

V: TRBV5-5
J: TRBJ1-3
D: -
size: -
CDR3: CASSFQVGPYTIYF
DNA: TGTGCCAGCAGCTTCCAGGTTGGGCCGTACACCATATATTTT

V: TRBV10-2
J: TRBJ2-7
D: -
size: few
CDR3: CASSESGGAGEQYF
DNA: TGCGCCAGCAGTGAGTCAGGGGGGGCAGGGGAGCAGTACTTC

V: TRBV9
J: TRBJ1-3
D: -
size: -
CDR3: CASSVAGSYSGNTIYF
DNA: TGTGCCAGCAGCGTAGCTGGCAGCTACTCTGGAAACACCATATATTTT

V: TRBV4-3
J: TRBJ1-5
D: TRBD1
size: -
CDR3: CASSQGTGDQPQHF
DNA: TGCGCCAGCAGCCAAGGGACAGGGGATCAGCCCCAGCATTTT

V: TRBV27
J: TRBJ2-7
D: -
size: -
CDR3: CASTPRGGGSYEQYF
DNA: TGTGCCAGCACCCCAAGGGGAGGGGGATCCTACGAGCAGTACTTC

V: TRBV7-3
J: TRBJ2-5
D: -
size: -
CDR3: CASSLASGQETQYF
DNA: TGTGCCAGCAGCTTAGCCAGCGGCCAAGAGACCCAGTACTTC

V: TRBV19
J: TRBJ2-1
D: -
size: -
CDR3: CASCPLGPSDEQFF
DNA: TGTGCCAGTTGCCCTCTTGGGCCCTCCGATGAGCAGTTCTTC

V: TRBV9
J: TRBJ2-6
D: -
size: -
CDR3: CASSVVGGASGANVLTF
DNA: TGTGCCAGCAGCGTAGTTGGGGGAGCCTCTGGGGCCAACGTCCTGACTTTC

V: TRBV7-8
J: TRBJ2-3
D: -
size: once
CDR3: CASSLVKDTQYF
DNA: TGTGCCAGCAGCTTAGTTAAAGATACGCAGTATTTT

V: TRBV19
J: TRBJ2-3
D: TRBD1
size: -
CDR3: CASSPWTGRDTDTQYF
DNA: TGTGCCAGTAGTCCCTGGACAGGGAGAGACACAGATACGCAGTATTTT

V: TRBV30
J: TRBJ2-5
D: -
size: -
CDR3: CAWSRNRGRETQYF
DNA: TGTGCCTGGAGTAGAAATAGGGGCCGAGAGACCCAGTACTTC

V: TRBV5-6
J: TRBJ2-3
D: -
size: -
CDR3: CASSLGGSRTDTQYF
DNA: TGTGCCAGCAGCCTAGGAGGGAGCCGCACAGATACGCAGTATTTT

V: TRBV6-6
J: TRBJ1-1
D: -
size: -
CDR3: CASSSRDRQRDTEAFF
DNA: TGTGCCAGCAGTTCCCGGGACCGGCAAAGGGACACTGAAGCTTTCTTT

V: TRBV4-3
J: TRBJ2-2
D: -
size: -
CDR3: CASSQDQGESTGELFF
DNA: TGCGCCAGCAGCCAAGATCAGGGAGAAAGCACCGGGGAGCTGTTTTTT

V: TRBV2
J: TRBJ2-7
D: -
size: once
CDR3: CASSEAGLGAGSPQDF
DNA: TGTGCCAGCAGTGAAGCAGGCCTTGGGGCAGGCTCCCCTCAAGACTTC

V: TRBV6-4
J: TRBJ1-6
D: TRBD1
size: -
CDR3: CASRGQGINSPLHF
DNA: TGTGCCAGCAGAGGACAGGGAATCAATTCACCCCTCCACTTT

V: TRBV5-6
J: TRBJ1-1
D: -
size: -
CDR3: CASSYRTGKVTEAFF
DNA: TGTGCCAGCAGCTACCGAACAGGGAAGGTGACTGAAGCTTTCTTT

V: TRBV11-2
J: TRBJ2-2
D: -
size: once
CDR3: CASSLWGGGETGELFF
DNA: TGTGCCAGCAGCTTATGGGGTGGAGGGGAAACCGGGGAGCTGTTTTTT

V: TRBV4-3
J: TRBJ1-6
D: -
size: -
CDR3: CASSQDAAFNSPLHF
DNA: TGCGCCAGCAGCCAAGATGCCGCCTTCAATTCACCCCTCCACTTT

V: TRBV6-6
J: TRBJ1-4
D: -
size: once
CDR3: CASSYDRTKLFF
DNA: TGTGCCAGCAGTTATGATAGGACAAAACTGTTTTTT

V: TRBV25-1
J: TRBJ1-2
D: -
size: -
CDR3: CASSEGWGRNYGYTF
DNA: TGTGCCAGCAGTGAAGGGTGGGGCAGAAACTATGGCTACACCTTC

V: TRBV6-6
J: TRBJ2-5
D: TRBD1
size: few
CDR3: CASSATGGQETQYF
DNA: TGTGCCAGCAGTGCGACAGGGGGCCAAGAGACCCAGTACTTC

V: TRBV5-1
J: TRBJ2-2
D: -
size: -
CDR3: CASSLGTSNTGELFF
DNA: TGCGCCAGCAGCTTAGGGACATCGAACACCGGGGAGCTGTTTTTT

V: TRBV11-2
J: TRBJ1-2
D: TRBD1
size: -
CDR3: CASSLERDSPPLNYGYTF
DNA: TGTGCCAGCAGCTTAGAGAGGGACAGCCCCCCCCTTAACTATGGCTACACCTTC

V: TRBV10-2
J: TRBJ1-2
D: -
size: few
CDR3: CASSQGPGYGGYTF
DNA: TGCGCCAGCAGCCAGGGCCCCGGCTATGGTGGCTACACCTTC

V: TRBV21-1
J: TRBJ1-3
D: -
size: -
CDR3: CASSTRDGGGRNTIYF
DNA: TGTGCCAGCAGCACCCGAGACGGGGGGGGACGAAACACCATATATTTT

V: TRBV28
J: TRBJ2-5
D: -
size: -
CDR3: CASRGGKAETQYF
DNA: TGTGCCAGCAGAGGGGGGAAGGCCGAGACCCAGTACTTC

V: TRBV5-8
J: TRBJ2-3
D: -
size: -
CDR3: CASSLAGGPGSDTQYF
DNA: TGTGCCAGCAGCTTGGCGGGGGGCCCGGGGTCAGATACGCAGTATTTT

V: TRBV9
J: TRBJ2-3
D: -
size: -
CDR3: CASSPTGGRTDTQYF
DNA: TGTGCCAGCAGCCCCACCGGAGGCCGCACAGATACGCAGTATTTT

V: TRBV5-1
J: TRBJ1-1
D: TRBD1
size: once
CDR3: CASSSPGGADTEAFF
DNA: TGCGCCAGCAGTTCCCCAGGGGGCGCGGACACTGAAGCTTTCTTT

V: TRBV9
J: TRBJ1-1
D: TRBD1
size: -
CDR3: CASSPGTGYGNTEAFF
DNA: TGTGCCAGCAGCCCCGGGACAGGCTATGGGAACACTGAAGCTTTCTTT

V: TRBV19
J: TRBJ1-1
D: TRBD1
size: medium-sized
CDR3: CASTWTGVLTEAFF
DNA: TGTGCCAGTACATGGACAGGGGTATTAACTGAAGCTTTCTTT

V: TRBV28
J: TRBJ2-4
D: TRBD1
size: few
CDR3: CASTDGQARGNIQYF
DNA: TGTGCCAGCACCGACGGACAGGCAAGGGGAAACATTCAGTACTTC

V: TRBV6-5
J: TRBJ1-1
D: TRBD1
size: -
CDR3: CASVNTGAENTEAFF
DNA: TGTGCCAGCGTCAATACAGGGGCCGAGAACACTGAAGCTTTCTTT

V: TRBV6-5
J: TRBJ2-3
D: TRBD1
size: once
CDR3: CASSYRGVADTQYF
DNA: TGTGCCAGCAGCTACAGGGGTGTGGCAGATACGCAGTATTTT

V: TRBV27
J: TRBJ2-7
D: TRBD2
size: -
CDR3: CASSFGVGGEQYF
DNA: TGTGCCAGCAGTTTTGGGGTCGGGGGGGAGCAGTACTTC

V: TRBV7-3
J: TRBJ2-5
D: -
size: -
CDR3: CASSLTGPLRVGETQYF
DNA: TGTGCCAGCAGCTTAACGGGGCCCTTAAGAGTCGGAGAGACCCAGTACTTC

V: TRBV27
J: TRBJ2-1
D: -
size: once
CDR3: CASSSLTGGNEQFF
DNA: TGTGCCAGCAGTTCCTTGACGGGCGGCAATGAGCAGTTCTTC

V: TRBV30
J: TRBJ1-5
D: TRBD1
size: -
CDR3: CAWSGGTGGIRGNQPQHF
DNA: TGTGCCTGGAGTGGGGGAACAGGGGGCATACGGGGCAATCAGCCCCAGCATTTT

V: TRBV6-1
J: TRBJ2-7
D: -
size: once
CDR3: CASSAGLFGGYF
DNA: TGTGCCAGCAGTGCCGGGTTATTTGGTGGGTACTTC

V: TRBV5-1
J: TRBJ2-3
D: TRBD2
size: -
CDR3: CASSLGTSGNTDTQYF
DNA: TGCGCCAGCAGCTTGGGGACTAGCGGGAACACAGATACGCAGTATTTT

V: TRBV4-3
J: TRBJ1-4
D: -
size: -
CDR3: CASSQGGPLVGEKLFF
DNA: TGCGCCAGCAGCCAAGGGGGACCCCTTGTGGGTGAAAAACTGTTTTTT

V: TRBV9
J: TRBJ2-1
D: -
size: -
CDR3: CASSPRGSGLGNEQFF
DNA: TGTGCCAGCAGCCCCCGGGGAAGCGGCCTGGGAAATGAGCAGTTCTTC

V: TRBV11-2
J: TRBJ1-6
D: -
size: once
CDR3: CASSGQHNSPLHF
DNA: TGTGCCAGCAGCGGACAGCATAATTCACCCCTCCACTTT

V: TRBV4-2
J: TRBJ1-4
D: -
size: once
CDR3: CASSQDGSMGKLFF
DNA: TGTGCCAGCAGCCAAGACGGCAGTATGGGAAAACTGTTTTTT

V: TRBV9
J: TRBJ2-1
D: -
size: -
CDR3: CASSPSVGHEQFF
DNA: TGTGCCAGCAGCCCTTCAGTGGGCCATGAGCAGTTCTTC

V: TRBV6-5
J: TRBJ2-6
D: -
size: -
CDR3: CASSYSGAGANVLTF
DNA: TGTGCCAGCAGTTACTCCGGGGCTGGGGCCAACGTCCTGACTTTC

V: TRBV5-6
J: TRBJ1-4
D: -
size: -
CDR3: CASSLGATNEKLFF
DNA: TGTGCCAGCAGCTTGGGGGCGACTAATGAAAAACTGTTTTTT

V: TRBV19
J: TRBJ2-2
D: -
size: -
CDR3: CASSMGGANTGELFF
DNA: TGTGCCAGTAGTATGGGCGGGGCGAACACCGGGGAGCTGTTTTTT

V: TRBV30
J: TRBJ1-6
D: -
size: -
CDR3: CAWGGTDSPLHF
DNA: TGTGCCTGGGGGGGTACGGATTCACCCCTCCACTTT

V: TRBV29-1
J: TRBJ2-3
D: TRBD1
size: -
CDR3: CSVIPGQGAIDTQYF
DNA: TGCAGCGTTATTCCGGGACAGGGGGCAATAGATACGCAGTATTTT

V: TRBV11-2
J: TRBJ2-7
D: TRBD2
size: -
CDR3: CASIAVGGEQYF
DNA: TGTGCCAGCATAGCAGTGGGGGGGGAGCAGTACTTC

V: TRBV14
J: TRBJ2-7
D: TRBD2
size: -
CDR3: CASSQGLGSGGFYEQYF
DNA: TGTGCCAGCAGCCAGGGGCTCGGGAGCGGGGGCTTCTACGAGCAGTACTTC